One TCR beta chain is described in this entry. This entry is derived from a study of blood T cell repertoires in COVID-19. About the research overall: Collection of acute and convalescent COVID-19 samples took place in the United States, Italy and Spain. Sources were T cells, B-cell-depleted T cells, or PBMCs; the material itself was cDNA or gDNA.

Original analysis: Amplifying reference gene primers gave estimates of nucleated cell counts. Clones were read by immunoSEQ multiplex PCR, and TCRdb kept only the in-frame ones, dropping some. The V and J calls and clone size were taken over from that table, and D and trimming were inferred from the DNA. The sample carries 80,000 to 95,000 clones, about 85% recorded once. The CDR3 covers 14 residues. CDR1 and CDR2 (germline): MNHNY, SVGAGI (reference sequence). Deletions cut 4 bases from V and 7 bases from J, with 16 bases between. The receptor's source is a human donor in a cohort sampled during active COVID-19. The sequencing input was peripheral blood. The genes are TRBV6-6 and TRBJ1-2, with D possibly matching TRBD1 (6 bases). CDR3 coding DNA: TGTGCCAGCAGTTCGGACAGTACAATAGGTGGCTACACCTTC. Amino acid sequence: CASSSDSTIGGYTF.